Presented here are 23 T cell receptor beta chains from one specimen sequenced in a study of a mutant IDH1 vaccine in newly diagnosed glioma. The time point: week 5, during vaccination. All doses held 300 ug of mutant IDH1 20-mer peptide, with topical imiquimod. Repertoires were generated with immunoSEQ multiplex PCR, while TCRdb's copy carries only in-frame clones and drops some. Of 40,000 to 60,000 clones listed, approximately 78% are singletons. These receptors lack a known antigen. Source: PBMCs, taken from a glioma patient whose treatment included an IDH1 peptide vaccine. The source of these receptors is a woman aged 40 to 50 with glioma.

The CDR3 DNA reads as TGTGCCAGCAGCTTAGCGGGGGCGTACGGGGAGCTGTTTTTT. Amino acids: CASSLAGAYGELFF. The genes are TRBV5-6 and TRBJ2-2; 8 bases are a match to TRBD2. Trimming at V came to 2 bases and at J to 7 bases, leaving 4 bases not matched to a gene. This CDR3 is built from 14 residues. Germline values: CDR1 SGHDT, CDR2 YYEEEE.

The chain employs TRBV7-2 and TRBJ2-5; D is ambiguous. Trimming stripped 1 base from V and 2 bases from J, with 11 bases between. CDR3 length: 15 residues. Germline CDR1 reads SGHTA; CDR2 reads FQGNSA. CDR3 DNA sequence: TGTGCCAGCAGCTTAGGACTCCCAGCGCAAGAGACCCAGTACTTC. It translates to CASSLGLPAQETQYF.

This clone has a single count. J is TRBJ1-2 and V is TRBV5-6; D remains unclear. CDR1 SGHDT and CDR2 YYEEEE come from the germline V gene. V was clipped by 2 bases and J by 1 base, with 6 bases between them. This CDR3 has 13 residues. The CDR3, as DNA: TGTGCCAGCAGCTTCAACAGTAACTATGGCTACACCTTC. This codes for CASSFNSNYGYTF.

V usage is TRBV14 and J usage is TRBJ2-2, with D perhaps matching TRBD1 (5 bases). This CDR3 spans 14 amino acids. Per germline, CDR1 SGHDN and CDR2 FVKESK. Trimming shortened V by 5 bases and J by 4 bases, and 11 bases separated the two germline ends. CDR3 bases: TGTGCCAGCAGCTTAGGGGCCTTCACCGGGGAGCTGTTTTTT. It encodes CASSLGAFTGELFF.

The V and J genes are TRBV6-5 and TRBJ2-7; TRBD2 aligns across 9 bases. The CDR3 runs 15 residues. The ends lost 0 bases at V and 2 bases at J; junction bases unmatched: 2. Per germline, CDR1 MNHEY and CDR2 SVGAGI. Here the CDR3 DNA reads TGTGCCAGCAGTTACTCGGCGGGGGGGACCTACGAGCAGTACTTC. Its protein product is CASSYSAGGTYEQYF.

The chain is built from TRBV7-9 and TRBJ1-1, with no clear D. Trimming removed 10 bases at V and 4 bases at J, with 19 bases between. Looked up from germline, CDR1 is SEHNR and CDR2 is FQNEAQ (reference sequence). This CDR3 is 14 amino acids long. The chain's CDR3 is CATSGSSIPTEAFF. CDR3 DNA: TGTGCCACCTCTGGGTCATCAATACCCACTGAAGCTTTCTTT.

CDR3 coding DNA: TGTGCCAGCAGTTCCGGACAGGGAAGATTGAACACTGAAGCTTTCTTT. As protein: CASSSGQGRLNTEAFF. V usage is TRBV6-5 and J usage is TRBJ1-1; TRBD1 agrees at 8 bases. This CDR3 is built from 16 residues. The V gene end was trimmed by 4 bases and the J gene end by 0 bases; junction bases not matched to a gene: 7. The germline gives CDR1 MNHEY, CDR2 SVGAGI.

CDR3 DNA sequence: TGTGCCAGCAGCCCCTACAATGAGCAGTTCTTC. It is translated as CASSPYNEQFF. The chain links TRBV6-6 to TRBJ2-1; D gene uncertain. This CDR3 contains 11 residues. Germline V lookup: CDR1 MNHNY, CDR2 SVGAGI (reference sequence). V lost 6 bases, J lost 2 bases, and 2 bases lay in between.

The chain recombines TRBV2 with TRBJ1-1, with unresolved D. Germline CDR1 and CDR2: SNHLY and FYNNEI. Trimming removed 3 bases from V and 4 bases from J, with 12 bases in between. This CDR3 is 14 amino acids long. The CDR3 is CASSEGRLGTEAFF. CDR3 coding DNA: TGTGCCAGCAGTGAGGGCAGGCTGGGCACTGAAGCTTTCTTT.

The chain has TRBV5-1 and TRBJ1-4; D not resolved. There are 15 residues in the CDR3. V shed 4 bases and J shed 4 bases, with 14 bases lying between them. The germline V gene encodes CDR1 SGHRS and CDR2 YFSETQ. CDR3 DNA: TGCGCCAGCAGCCACACCGGCCTTTATAATGAAAAACTGTTTTTT. Translating it yields CASSHTGLYNEKLFF.

The J gene is TRBJ2-7, the V gene TRBV18; D is possibly TRBD2 (6 bases). V was cut by 0 bases and J by 0 bases, with 15 bases left in between. There are 17 residues in the CDR3. Germline V gene sequence: CDR1 KGHSH, CDR2 LQKENI. CDR3 sequence: CASSPPSGGVSSYEQYF. CDR3 DNA: TGTGCCAGCTCACCACCGTCGGGCGGGGTGAGCTCCTACGAGCAGTACTTC.

The chain carries TRBV6-1 and TRBJ2-7; D call uncertain. The CDR3 runs to 14 residues. The V end lost 2 bases, the J end lost 1 base, and 9 bases lay between the germline ends. Germline-derived CDR1 and CDR2 are MNHNS and SASEGT. Here the CDR3 reads CASSEFGRSYEQYF. Written as DNA, the CDR3 is TGTGCCAGCAGTGAATTCGGCAGGTCCTACGAGCAGTACTTC.

This clone showed up just a few times. The CDR3 loop reads CASIQTGRDTEAFF. The CDR3 coding sequence is TGTGCCAGCATTCAGACAGGCAGGGACACTGAAGCTTTCTTT. V usage is TRBV6-1 and J usage is TRBJ1-1; D possibly corresponds to TRBD1 (6 bases). CDR1 and CDR2 (germline): MNHNS, SASEGT. The CDR3 is 14 residues long. V lost 7 bases, J lost 3 bases, and 15 bases lay in between.

The chain is built from TRBV10-3 and TRBJ1-2, with 7 bases fitting TRBD1. Per the germline V gene, CDR1 is ENHRY and CDR2 is SYGVKD. Losses at the gene ends were 6 bases for V and 6 bases for J; bases not matched to a gene: 7. The CDR3 contains 13 residues. This CDR3 is CAIREQGLNGYTF. The CDR3 DNA follows: TGTGCCATCAGGGAACAGGGGTTGAATGGCTACACCTTC.

There are a few counts of this clone. The chain has TRBV29-1 and TRBJ2-7; the match to TRBD2 covers 11 bases. V was pared by 7 bases and J by 6 bases, with 11 bases of the junction left unmatched. CDR3 length: 14 amino acids. Germline V CDR1 and CDR2: SQVTM, ANQGSEA. The CDR3 region is CSGATSGDYGEQYF. The CDR3 DNA reads TGCAGCGGGGCGACTAGCGGGGATTATGGCGAGCAGTACTTC.

The chain has TRBV4-1 and TRBJ2-7; perhaps TRBD2 as D (6 bases). V gave up 3 bases and J gave up 2 bases, with 17 bases separating them. The germline gives CDR1 MGHRA, CDR2 YSYEKL. This CDR3 spans 16 amino acids. The CDR3 DNA is TGCGCCAGCAGCCATCAGGGACTGGCCGTACCCTACGAGCAGTACTTC. Its protein product is CASSHQGLAVPYEQYF.

Only one count was recorded for this clone. J is TRBJ2-5 and V is TRBV7-6; TRBD2 matches 8 bases. This CDR3 comprises 17 residues. The germline CDR1 and CDR2 sequences are SGHVS and FNYEAQ. Trimming removed 4 bases from V and 7 bases from J; junction bases left unmatched: 17. The CDR3 sequence: CASSSALASGFEGTQYF. The CDR3 bases are TGTGCCAGCAGCTCCGCTTTGGCTAGCGGGTTTGAGGGGACCCAGTACTTC.

J is TRBJ2-7 and V is TRBV30; 9 nucleotides match TRBD1. Germline lookup yields CDR1 GTSNPN and CDR2 SVGIG (reference sequence). Unmatched junction bases numbered 6, after V lost 3 bases and J lost 0 bases. The CDR3 sequence is 15 residues long. The CDR3 DNA reads as TGTGCCTGGAGGGCGGGACAGGGAATCTCCTACGAGCAGTACTTC. This codes for CAWRAGQGISYEQYF.

The CDR3 region is CASSIDGGLYEQYF. The DNA for the CDR3 is TGTGCCAGTAGTATAGATGGGGGCCTCTACGAGCAGTACTTC. This chain links TRBV19 with TRBJ2-7; tentatively, D is TRBD1 (6 bases). V was pared by 0 bases and J by 3 bases, with 9 bases between. Germline V lookup: CDR1 LNHDA, CDR2 SQIVND (reference sequence). The CDR3 sequence is 14 residues long.

This clone has just one count. V is TRBV7-9 and J is TRBJ1-4, with D possibly TRBD1 on 5 matching bases. In germline, CDR1 is SEHNR, CDR2 FQNEAQ (reference sequence). This CDR3 spans 14 amino acids. V dropped 5 bases and J dropped 8 bases, with 15 bases sitting between them. The CDR3 region has the DNA TGTGCCAGCAGCCCGGAAGGGGCAGAGGAAAAACTGTTTTTT. Protein sequence: CASSPEGAEEKLFF.

V and J are TRBV2 and TRBJ2-3; D possibly uses TRBD1 or TRBD2 (5 bases each). The CDR3 has 14 amino acids. The V end lost 6 bases, the J end lost 4 bases, and 14 bases lay between the germline ends. CDR1 and CDR2 from the germline V gene are SNHLY and FYNNEI. In DNA form, the CDR3 reads TGTGCCAGCAGCGGGACGGCGCGATCAGATACGCAGTATTTT. It codes for CASSGTARSDTQYF. Full variable domain (missing parts from reference TRBV2 and TRBJ2-3): EPEVTQTPSHQVTQMGQEVILRCVPISNHLYFYWYRQILGQKVEFLVSFYNNEISEKSEIFDDQFSVERPDGSNFTLKIRSTKLEDSAMYFCASSGTARSDTQYFGPGTRLTVL.

The V call is TRBV6-5, the J call TRBJ2-1; unclear D gene. The germline CDR1 and CDR2 sequences are MNHEY and SVGAGI. This CDR3 has 13 amino acids. Trimming shortened V by 7 bases and J by 3 bases, and 10 bases separated the two germline ends. The CDR3 sequence is CASTPDLYNEQFF. The CDR3 DNA follows: TGTGCCAGCACCCCGGACCTCTACAATGAGCAGTTCTTC.

The chain is built from TRBV7-9 and TRBJ2-5; 9 bases are shared with TRBD1. Germline V gene sequence: CDR1 SEHNR, CDR2 FQNEAQ (reference sequence). With 5 bases clipped from V and 5 bases from J, the junction kept 12 bases outside the gene matches. This CDR3 is 16 amino acids long. CDR3: CASSLRDREGIETQYF. The CDR3 bases are TGTGCCAGCAGCCTAAGGGACAGGGAGGGGATCGAGACCCAGTACTTC.